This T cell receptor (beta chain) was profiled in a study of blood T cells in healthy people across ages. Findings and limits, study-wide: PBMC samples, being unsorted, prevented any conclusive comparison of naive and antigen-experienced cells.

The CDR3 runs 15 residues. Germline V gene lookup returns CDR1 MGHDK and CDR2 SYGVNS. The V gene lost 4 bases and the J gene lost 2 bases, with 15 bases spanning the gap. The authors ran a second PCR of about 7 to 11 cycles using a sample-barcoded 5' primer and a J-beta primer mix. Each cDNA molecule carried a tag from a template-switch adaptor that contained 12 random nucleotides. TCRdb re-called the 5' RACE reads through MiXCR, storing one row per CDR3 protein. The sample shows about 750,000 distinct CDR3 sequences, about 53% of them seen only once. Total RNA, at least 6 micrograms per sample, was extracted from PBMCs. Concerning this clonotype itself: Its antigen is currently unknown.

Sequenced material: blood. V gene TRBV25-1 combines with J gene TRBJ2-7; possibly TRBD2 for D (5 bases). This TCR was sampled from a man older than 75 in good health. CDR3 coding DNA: TGTGCCAGCAGTGGCTCAGGCGGGCGGCCCTACGAGCAGTACTTC. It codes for CASSGSGGRPYEQYF.